This record concerns one T cell receptor beta chain sequence. This table comes from immunoSEQ multiplex PCR, and its TCRdb copy is limited to in-frame clones, with some not included. Of around 100,000 clones listed, approximately 70% are singletons. CD45RO+ cells and CCR7-negative CD45RA+ TemRA cells were combined as CD8 memory. This sample is part of a study of shared clonotypes between healthy human individuals. With 1 base clipped from V and 8 bases from J, the junction kept 9 bases outside the gene matches. There are 15 residues in the CDR3. Germline CDR1 SGHDT, CDR2 YYEEEE. This chain connects TRBV5-6 to TRBJ2-1, with TRBD2 matching over 7 bases. This sequence originates from a woman aged 30 to 39 in good health. The material sequenced was memory CD8+ T cells sorted from blood. Subset here: CD45RO+ cells pooled with CCR7-negative TemRA cells. CDR3 in DNA: TGTGCCAGCAGCTTGTGGGAGGGCCGGTTCGATGAGCAGTTCTTC. It codes for CASSLWEGRFDEQFF. The variable domain in full, with the rest retrieved from reference TRBV5-6 and TRBJ2-1, is DAGVTQSPTHLIKTRGQQVTLRCSPKSGHDTVSWYQQALGQGPQFIFQYYEEEERQRGNFPDRFSGHQFPNYSSELNVNALLLGDSALYLCASSLWEGRFDEQFFGPGTRLTVL.